Listed below are T cell receptor beta chains from one sample, sequenced in a study of CD8+ T cells in alopecia areata. Data came from immunoSEQ multiplex PCR; TCRdb stores just in-frame clones and leaves some out. The data hold fewer than 200,000 clones, with 59% observed a single time. Specimen: CD4+ T cells sorted from blood, collected at week 0. The receptor source for this set is a human donor with alopecia areata. CDR3s include the opening cysteine and the closing phenylalanine or tryptophan. The D gene is left open where the match is weak. Clone size appears in some rows only: once, few, many, or a class for an expanded clone.

j_gene | d_gene | v_gene | abundance | CDR3nt | CDR3aa
TRBJ1-1 | TRBD1 | TRBV6-5 | . | TGTGCCAGCACTCAGGGGGGGGAAGCTTTCTTT | CASTQGGEAFF
TRBJ1-1 | . | TRBV29-1 | . | TGCAGCGTTGAACTACATCGTGTAGCTTTCTTT | CSVELHRVAFF
TRBJ1-1 | . | TRBV30 | once | TGTGCCCGCACGCCATTGAACACTGAAGCTTTCTTT | CARTPLNTEAFF
TRBJ2-7 | TRBD1 | TRBV7-9 | . | TGTGCCAGCAGCAGGGACAGGGACTACGAGCAGTACTTC | CASSRDRDYEQYF
TRBJ1-1 | . | TRBV29-1 | few | TGCAGCGTTGACCCCAGGACTGAAGCTTTCTTT | CSVDPRTEAFF
TRBJ2-2 | . | TRBV29-1 | . | TGCAGCGTTGCGGCAGAAGGCACCGGGGAGCTGTTTTTT | CSVAAEGTGELFF
TRBJ2-7 | . | TRBV27 | . | TGTGCCAGCGCCCGTTTGGGGGGCGAAGGGACTAACTACGAGCAGTACTTC | CASARLGGEGTNYEQYF
TRBJ2-2 | . | TRBV7-3 | . | TGTGCCAGCAGCCCCAGGGTGACCGGGGAGCTGTTTTTT | CASSPRVTGELFF
TRBJ1-2 | . | TRBV19 | few | TGTGCCAGTACCGCTGACAGGACAAGCGGCTACACCTTC | CASTADRTSGYTF
TRBJ2-3 | TRBD2 | TRBV6-5 | few | TGTGCCAGCAGAAGCGGGGGGGTGACAGATACGCAGTATTTT | CASRSGGVTDTQYF
TRBJ1-1 | . | TRBV30 | . | TGTGCCTGGGGACGTATGAACACTGAAGCTTTCTTT | CAWGRMNTEAFF
TRBJ1-1 | . | TRBV6-5 | . | TGTGCCAGCAGTTACCAGATGAACACTGAAGCTTTCTTT | CASSYQMNTEAFF
TRBJ2-7 | . | TRBV30 | . | TGTGCCTGGAGTGTAAGATTGGACTGGGCAGCCTACGAGCAGTACTTC | CAWSVRLDWAAYEQYF
TRBJ2-3 | TRBD1 | TRBV5-1 | . | TGCGCCAGCAGCTTGGGACAGGGGCCGTCGGATACGCAGTATTTT | CASSLGQGPSDTQYF
TRBJ1-6 | TRBD1 | TRBV27 | few | TGTGCCAGCAGTACCATGATCTCAGGGGGCCTCCACTTT | CASSTMISGGLHF
TRBJ1-2 | . | TRBV6-5 | once | TGTGCCAGCGGAACCGGCTCCAACTATGGCTACACCTTC | CASGTGSNYGYTF
TRBJ2-2 | . | TRBV4-1 | . | TGCGCCAGCAGCCAAGAAGCTACGTACACCGGGGAGCTGTTTTTT | CASSQEATYTGELFF
TRBJ2-6 | . | TRBV9 | . | TGTGCCAGCAGCGTAGCGAGGGTTGGTGGGGCCAACGTCCTGACTTTC | CASSVARVGGANVLTF
TRBJ2-2 | . | TRBV25-1 | . | TGTGCCAGCAGTGAAGGTGTAGGGCTCCTTGGGGCCGGGGAGCTGTTTTTT | CASSEGVGLLGAGELFF
TRBJ1-2 | TRBD1 | TRBV7-9 | few | TGTGCCAGCAGCCCAATCGGACAGGGGATGAGGGGCTACACCTTC | CASSPIGQGMRGYTF
TRBJ1-1 | . | TRBV11-2 | many | TGTGCCAGCAGCTTAGATCTCCAGAACACTGAAGCTTTCTTT | CASSLDLQNTEAFF
TRBJ2-2 | TRBD2 | TRBV7-2 | few | TGTGCCAGCAGCAACTCCCCTAGCGGGGCGGCAACCGGGGAGCTGTTTTTT | CASSNSPSGAATGELFF
TRBJ1-5 | TRBD1 | TRBV4-2 | . | TGTGCCAGCAGCCAACCGGGACAGGCGGGACGGGGTCAGCCCCAGCATTTT | CASSQPGQAGRGQPQHF
TRBJ2-6 | . | TRBV29-1 | . | TGCAGCGTCGACACAGACGGGGCCAACGTCCTGACTTTC | CSVDTDGANVLTF
TRBJ2-5 | TRBD1 | TRBV5-1 | . | TGCGCCAGCAGCTTCGGGACAGGACAAGAGACCCAGTACTTC | CASSFGTGQETQYF
TRBJ2-7 | TRBD1 | TRBV11-2 | . | TGTGCCAGCAGATCCCCGGGACAGGCCTCCTACGAGCAGTACTTC | CASRSPGQASYEQYF
TRBJ1-6 | . | TRBV4-2 | once | TGTGCCAGCAGCCAAACAGGATCACCCCTCCACTTT | CASSQTGSPLHF
TRBJ1-1 | . | TRBV5-4 | . | TGTGCCAGCAGAGATCTTCGGTTGTCGATTAGAGCTTTCTTT | CASRDLRLSIRAFF
TRBJ2-3 | TRBD1 | TRBV18 | . | TGTGCCAGCTCACAGACCTCGACCGGGACAGGGGGCACAGATACGCAGTATTTT | CASSQTSTGTGGTDTQYF
TRBJ1-6 | TRBD1 | TRBV9 | . | TGTGCCAGCACCCAATCCGGGACAGATTCACCCCTCCACTTT | CASTQSGTDSPLHF
TRBJ1-2 | . | TRBV15 | . | TGTGCCACCAGCAGACCCCTGGATGGCTACACCTTC | CATSRPLDGYTF
TRBJ2-5 | TRBD2 | TRBV30 | . | TGTGCCTGGAGTCCGGGGGGGCCTCAAGAGACCCAGTACTTC | CAWSPGGPQETQYF
TRBJ1-6 | . | TRBV6-5 | . | TGTGCCAGCAGTTACTCGGTCCTATCTGGGAGCCAATCCCTCCACTTT | CASSYSVLSGSQSLHF
TRBJ1-6 | TRBD1 | TRBV30 | . | TGTGCCTGGAGTGTGGACAGGGGCTCCCCCCTCCACTTT | CAWSVDRGSPLHF
TRBJ2-5 | TRBD1 | TRBV10-3 | . | TGTGCCATCAGTTCGACAGGGGGGGAGACCCAGTACTTC | CAISSTGGETQYF
TRBJ2-1 | TRBD2 | TRBV15 | once | TGTGCCACCAGCAGAGATCGGGTGTTGGAAGGGACTAGCCCGTTCTTC | CATSRDRVLEGTSPFF
TRBJ1-2 | . | TRBV29-1 | . | TGCAGCGTTGCCCAGGGTGTTGGCTACACCTTC | CSVAQGVGYTF
TRBJ1-5 | . | TRBV1 | . | TGCACCAGCCTCATGTTTCGGCCCCAGCATTTT | CTSLMFRPQHF
TRBJ2-5 | TRBD1 | TRBV6-5 | . | TGTGCCAGCAGACCTGGACAGGGGATACCTTACTTC | CASRPGQGIPYF
TRBJ1-1 | . | TRBV29-1 | . | TGCAGCGTTGCAATGAACACTGAAGCTTTCTTT | CSVAMNTEAFF
TRBJ2-5 | TRBD2 | TRBV29-1 | . | TGCAGCGTTGGGCGAGCGGGGGGTCTCCAAGAGACCCAGTACTTC | CSVGRAGGLQETQYF
TRBJ2-3 | . | TRBV6-6 | . | TGTGCCAGCAGTTTCCTTCCCGATACGCAGTATTTT | CASSFLPDTQYF